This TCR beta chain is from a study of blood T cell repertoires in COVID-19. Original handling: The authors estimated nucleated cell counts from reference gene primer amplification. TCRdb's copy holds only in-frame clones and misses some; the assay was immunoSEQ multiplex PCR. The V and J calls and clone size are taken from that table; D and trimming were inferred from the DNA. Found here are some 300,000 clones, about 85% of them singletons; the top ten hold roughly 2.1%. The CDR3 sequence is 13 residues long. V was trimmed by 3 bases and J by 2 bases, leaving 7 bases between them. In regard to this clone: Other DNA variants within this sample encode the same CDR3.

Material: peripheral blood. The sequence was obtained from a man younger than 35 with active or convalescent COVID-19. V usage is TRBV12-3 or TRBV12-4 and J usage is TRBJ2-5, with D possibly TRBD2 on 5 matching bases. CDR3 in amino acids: CASSLGVQETQYF. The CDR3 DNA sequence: TGTGCCAGCAGTTTGGGAGTTCAAGAGACCCAGTACTTC.